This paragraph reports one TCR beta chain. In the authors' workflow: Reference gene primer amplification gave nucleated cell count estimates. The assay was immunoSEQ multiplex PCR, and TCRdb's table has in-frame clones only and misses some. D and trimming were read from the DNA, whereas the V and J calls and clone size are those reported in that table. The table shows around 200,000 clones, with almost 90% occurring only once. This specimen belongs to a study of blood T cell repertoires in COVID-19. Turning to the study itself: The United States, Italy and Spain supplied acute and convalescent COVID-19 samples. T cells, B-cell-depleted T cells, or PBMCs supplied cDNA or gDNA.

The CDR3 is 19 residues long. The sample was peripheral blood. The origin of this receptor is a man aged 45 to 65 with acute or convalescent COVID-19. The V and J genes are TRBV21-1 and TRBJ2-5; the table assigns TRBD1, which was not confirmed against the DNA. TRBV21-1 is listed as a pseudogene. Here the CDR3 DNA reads TGTGCCAGCAGCAAAGGTGAGGAGGGGACAGGGTGGGGGTTGGAGACCCAGTACTTC. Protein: CASSKGEEGTGWGLETQYF.